The 25 T cell receptor beta chains listed next were all sequenced from one sample in a study of beta chain features in type 1 diabetes. Study conclusions and caveats: In every one of the four CD4+ subsets, TCRB CDR3s were moderately but significantly shorter in Type 1 diabetes patients.

Their recognized antigens are unknown. Every bit of the isolated RNA underwent reverse transcription, so sequencing read expressed TCRB transcripts. The method was immunoSEQ multiplex PCR; TCRdb's version includes in-frame clones alone and lacks a portion of them. The sample has 550,000 to 850,000 clones, 10% to 15% seen once. The sequenced sample consisted of naive CD4+ T cells from blood. These receptor sequences come from a man aged 18 to 30 with type 1 diabetes.

The chain couples TRBV19 to TRBJ1-1, with D unclear. Germline CDR1 LNHDA, CDR2 SQIVND (reference sequence). The V gene lost 3 bases and the J gene lost 6 bases, with 2 bases spanning the gap. CDR3 size: 10 residues. The CDR3 here is CASSMAEAFF. DNA of the CDR3: TGTGCCAGTAGTATGGCTGAAGCTTTCTTT.

This clone was seen more than once but under ten times. The V call is TRBV28, the J call TRBJ2-3; D is possibly TRBD2 (5 bases). Germline CDR1 reads MDHEN; CDR2 reads SYDVKM. The CDR3 runs to 13 residues. V was cut by 10 bases and J by 2 bases, with 13 bases left in between. The CDR3 bases are TGTGCCAAATCCGGGGAAAACACAGATACGCAGTATTTT. Amino acids: CAKSGENTDTQYF.

This clone was detected only a few times. One junction end disagrees with the germline gene, perhaps due to a read error. This CDR3 is CASSPLGETQYF. CDR3 nucleotide sequence: TGTGCTAGCAGCCCACTGGGGGAGACCCAGTACTTC. The chain couples TRBV7-7 to TRBJ2-5; no firm D call. This CDR3 has 12 amino acids. CDR1 and CDR2 (germline): SSHAT, FNYEAQ (reference sequence).

The table lists this clone with a few counts. The chain's CDR3 is CASSYGQAPINEQFF. The DNA of the CDR3 is TGTGCCAGCAGCTACGGGCAGGCCCCCATCAATGAGCAGTTCTTC. The chain employs TRBV7-2 and TRBJ2-1; D gene ambiguous. The CDR3 extends over 15 amino acids. Trimming shortened V by 4 bases and J by 6 bases, and 16 bases separated the two germline ends. Germline assignment: CDR1 SGHTA and CDR2 FQGNSA.

V is TRBV30 and J is TRBJ2-7; tentative D call: TRBD2 (6 bases). The germline gives CDR1 GTSNPN, CDR2 SVGIG (reference sequence). Trimming took 0 bases from V and 6 from J, leaving 12 bases between them. There are 13 residues in the CDR3. The CDR3 sequence is CAWSVRGGREQYF. The CDR3 region has the DNA TGTGCCTGGAGTGTACGCGGAGGGCGCGAGCAGTACTTC. Using reference TRBV30 and TRBJ2-7 for the parts outside the CDR3, the full variable domain is SQTIHQWPATLVQPVGSPLSLECTVEGTSNPNLYWYRQAAGRGLQLLFYSVGIGQISSEVPQNLSASRPQDRQFILSSKKLLLSDSGFYLCAWSVRGGREQYFGPGTRLTVT.

With regard to this clone: The same CDR3 can be traced to other DNA sequences in this sample. The chain carries TRBV10-3 and TRBJ2-6; weak D call: TRBD2 (6 bases). The ends were cut back, 0 bases at V and 1 base at J, with 7 bases in the middle. Germline-derived CDR1 and CDR2 are ENHRY and SYGVKD. This CDR3 is built from 16 residues. The CDR3 coding sequence is TGTGCCATCAGTGAGTCGGGGGGATCTGGGGCCAACGTCCTGACTTTC. It codes for CAISESGGSGANVLTF.

This sequence joins TRBV18 and TRBJ2-2, with 8 bases aligning to TRBD1. Germline CDR1 and CDR2: KGHSH and LQKENI. The CDR3 is made up of 14 amino acids. Trimming removed 4 bases from V and 5 bases from J; junction bases left unmatched: 3. CDR3 DNA sequence: TGTGCCAGCTCACTGACAGGGGTGACCGGGGAGCTGTTTTTT. Its translation: CASSLTGVTGELFF.

This clone was observed a handful of times. This sequence joins TRBV10-3 and TRBJ2-1; D is possibly TRBD1 (6 bases). The CDR3 sequence is 15 residues long. The germline V gene has CDR1 ENHRY and CDR2 SYGVKD. Between the trimmed V and J ends, which lost 8 bases and 7 bases, there was a span of 21 bases. DNA of the CDR3: TGTGCCATCGCCCGGGGACACTTCGTGGGGAATGAGCAGTTCTTC. This sequence encodes CAIARGHFVGNEQFF.

The chain's CDR3 is CASSLAGGASSGANVLTF. The CDR3 nucleotides read TGTGCCAGCAGCTTAGCGGGGGGGGCCTCCTCTGGGGCCAACGTCCTGACTTTC. This rearrangement joins TRBV11-3 to TRBJ2-6; TRBD2 aligns across 8 bases. The CDR3 contains 18 residues. V was pared by 1 base and J by 0 bases, with 5 bases of the junction left unmatched. The germline gives CDR1 SGHNT, CDR2 YENEEA.

The chain employs TRBV5-4 and TRBJ1-1; D is ambiguous. Per the germline V gene, CDR1 is SGHNT and CDR2 is YYREEE (reference sequence). V shed 2 bases and J shed 4 bases, with 6 bases lying between them. This CDR3 is 12 amino acids long. CDR3 DNA sequence: TGTGCCAGCAGCTTCGGCCGCACTGAAGCTTTCTTT. Its protein product is CASSFGRTEAFF.

This clone turned up a few times. The rearrangement links TRBV15 to TRBJ1-2; D gene uncertain. The CDR3 covers 19 residues. Germline CDR1 reads LNHNV; CDR2 reads YYDKDF (reference sequence). Trimming cost V 0 bases and J 3 bases, with 23 bases left between them. Here the CDR3 reads CATSRDSRVLSFGYYGYTF. The CDR3 nucleotides read TGTGCCACCAGCAGAGATTCGAGGGTCTTGTCTTTCGGGTACTATGGCTACACCTTC.

This clone was found a few times. The same CDR3 is also encoded by other DNA sequences in this sample. The chain carries TRBV18 and TRBJ2-1; D is undetermined. This CDR3 is 12 amino acids long. The germline V gene has CDR1 KGHSH and CDR2 LQKENI. V was trimmed by 3 bases and J by 8 bases, leaving 8 bases between them. This CDR3 reads CASSPTGYEQFF. The CDR3 region has the DNA TGTGCCAGCTCACCTACGGGCTATGAGCAGTTCTTC.

This chain uses TRBV4-1 with TRBJ1-5, with 7 bases fitting TRBD1. Germline V gene sequence: CDR1 MGHRA, CDR2 YSYEKL. This CDR3 has 18 residues. With V trimmed by 4 bases and J by 0 bases, 12 bases remained unmatched. Here the CDR3 reads CASSPLGQSFYSNQPQHF. Written as DNA, the CDR3 is TGCGCCAGCAGCCCACTGGGACAGAGTTTTTATAGCAATCAGCCCCAGCATTTT.

This clone appeared a few times. The V gene is TRBV29-1, the J gene TRBJ2-2, with D uncertain. The CDR3 has 13 residues. V was pared by 4 bases and J by 6 bases, with 12 bases between. Germline assignment: CDR1 SQVTM and CDR2 ANQGSEA. CDR3 in DNA: TGCAGCGTTGCTCCCAAGTCGGCCGGGGAGCTGTTTTTT. The encoded protein is CSVAPKSAGELFF.

This clone has just a few counts. This chain uses TRBV6-1 with TRBJ2-5; the D is unclear. This CDR3 spans 15 amino acids. Germline V gene data show CDR1 as MNHNS and CDR2 as SASEGT. Deletions cut 2 bases from V and 9 bases from J, with 19 bases between. The CDR3, as DNA: TGTGCCAGCAGTGAACTCTACCTTCGAGAGACGGCCCAGTACTTC. Residues: CASSELYLRETAQYF.

The chain links TRBV30 to TRBJ2-5, with TRBD1 identical over 8 bases. The V gene's germline CDR1 is GTSNPN and CDR2 SVGIG (reference sequence). This CDR3 region has 15 residues. V lost 3 bases to trimming and J lost 4 bases; unmatched junction nucleotides: 10. CDR3 in amino acids: CAWSVPRGLGETQYF. CDR3 bases: TGTGCCTGGAGCGTGCCCAGGGGGCTCGGAGAGACCCAGTACTTC.

J is TRBJ1-2 and V is TRBV28, with TRBD1 matching over 7 bases. J was trimmed by 0 bases and V by 4 bases; bases with no gene match: 8. This CDR3 is built from 16 residues. Germline CDR1 is MDHEN and CDR2 is SYDVKM. The CDR3 DNA reads as TGTGCCAGCAGTTCAACTCCGGGACAGCCTAACTATGGCTACACCTTC. It yields the protein CASSSTPGQPNYGYTF.

This chain uses TRBV30 with TRBJ2-1; maybe TRBD1 (6 bases). This CDR3 has 16 residues. Between the trimmed V and J ends, which lost 1 base and 4 bases, there was a span of 17 bases. Germline values: CDR1 GTSNPN, CDR2 SVGIG (reference sequence). The CDR3 spells CAWSAGRGIPYNEQFF. CDR3 DNA: TGTGCCTGGAGTGCTGGTAGGGGGATCCCATACAATGAGCAGTTCTTC.

This clone was counted only a few times. The rearrangement joins TRBV5-4 to TRBJ2-3; a possible D gene is TRBD2 (6 bases). CDR1 is SGHNT, CDR2 YYREEE, per germline (reference sequence). V was clipped by 0 bases and J by 6 bases, with 17 bases between them. There are 16 residues in the CDR3. The CDR3 nucleotides are TGTGCCAGCAGCTTGGAGGCGGGACCCGTGGTGGATACGCAGTATTTT. This sequence encodes CASSLEAGPVVDTQYF.

The chain is built from TRBV7-6 and TRBJ2-1; TRBD1 or TRBD2 may be the D gene (5 bases each). Trimming took off 1 base at V and 10 bases at J, with 14 bases between the two ends. In germline, CDR1 is SGHVS, CDR2 FNYEAQ. The CDR3 is 14 residues long. The CDR3 loop reads CASSLGMGEGEQFF. The CDR3 nucleotides read TGTGCCAGCAGCTTAGGAATGGGGGAAGGCGAGCAGTTCTTC.

The chain joins TRBV28 to TRBJ1-5, with a possible D match to TRBD1 (5 bases). Per the germline V gene, CDR1 is MDHEN and CDR2 is SYDVKM. The V end was cut by 3 bases, the J end by 4 bases, with 19 bases between. The CDR3 length is 17 residues. The CDR3 nucleotides read TGTGCCAGCAGTTTGAGGGGATTAGGGGTCCCTAATCAGCCCCAGCATTTT. Protein product: CASSLRGLGVPNQPQHF.

This clone was seen a handful of times. The V and J genes are TRBV2 and TRBJ2-1; the match to TRBD1 covers 9 bases. The V and J ends lost 10 bases and 8 bases, in that order; junction bases with no gene match: 12. The germline CDR1 and CDR2 sequences are SNHLY and FYNNEI. This CDR3 has 14 residues. Here the CDR3 reads CATTLQGAQYEQFF. CDR3 in DNA: TGTGCCACCACACTACAGGGGGCGCAGTATGAGCAGTTCTTC.

This clone was detected only a few times. The chain uses TRBV10-3 and TRBJ1-2; D uncertain. Germline values: CDR1 ENHRY, CDR2 SYGVKD. V lost 3 bases to trimming and J lost 6 bases, with 17 bases between them. The CDR3 totals 15 residues. The CDR3 sequence is CAISEPTEAPDGYTF. In DNA form, the CDR3 reads TGTGCCATCAGTGAACCCACAGAGGCCCCGGATGGCTACACCTTC.

This clone was detected many times. This chain uses TRBV7-9 with TRBJ2-1, with D unclear. Germline loops: CDR1 SEHNR, CDR2 FQNEAQ (reference sequence). The CDR3 has 10 residues. V was pared by 10 bases and J by 8 bases, with 9 bases between. CDR3 in amino acids: CATLFDEQFF. CDR3 DNA sequence: TGTGCCACGTTATTCGATGAGCAGTTCTTC.

Remarks on this clone: The sample has other DNA sequences that encode this CDR3 too. This chain connects TRBV5-1 to TRBJ2-3, with TRBD2 identical over 7 bases. V dropped 0 bases and J dropped 3; count of bases not matched to a gene: 7. Germline lookup yields CDR1 SGHRS and CDR2 YFSETQ. CDR3 size: 16 residues. CDR3 bases: TGCGCCAGCAGCTTGGGGGCTAGCGGCGGTACAGATACGCAGTATTTT. Its protein is CASSLGASGGTDTQYF.